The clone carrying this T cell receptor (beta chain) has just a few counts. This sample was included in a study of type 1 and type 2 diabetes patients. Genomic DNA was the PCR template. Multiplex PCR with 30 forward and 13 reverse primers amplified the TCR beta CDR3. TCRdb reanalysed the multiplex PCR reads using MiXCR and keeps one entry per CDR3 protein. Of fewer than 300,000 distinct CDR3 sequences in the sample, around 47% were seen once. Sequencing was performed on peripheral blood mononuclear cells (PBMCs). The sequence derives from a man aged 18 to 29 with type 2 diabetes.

The CDR3 DNA follows: TGTGCCAGCAGTTTAGCGACGGACAGCTACGAGCAGTACTTC. The encoded protein is CASSLATDSYEQYF. V gene TRBV12-3 or TRBV12-4 combines with J gene TRBJ2-7, with D tentatively TRBD1 (6 bases). The CDR3 runs 14 residues. V was trimmed by 0 bases and J by 3 bases, leaving 9 bases between them.